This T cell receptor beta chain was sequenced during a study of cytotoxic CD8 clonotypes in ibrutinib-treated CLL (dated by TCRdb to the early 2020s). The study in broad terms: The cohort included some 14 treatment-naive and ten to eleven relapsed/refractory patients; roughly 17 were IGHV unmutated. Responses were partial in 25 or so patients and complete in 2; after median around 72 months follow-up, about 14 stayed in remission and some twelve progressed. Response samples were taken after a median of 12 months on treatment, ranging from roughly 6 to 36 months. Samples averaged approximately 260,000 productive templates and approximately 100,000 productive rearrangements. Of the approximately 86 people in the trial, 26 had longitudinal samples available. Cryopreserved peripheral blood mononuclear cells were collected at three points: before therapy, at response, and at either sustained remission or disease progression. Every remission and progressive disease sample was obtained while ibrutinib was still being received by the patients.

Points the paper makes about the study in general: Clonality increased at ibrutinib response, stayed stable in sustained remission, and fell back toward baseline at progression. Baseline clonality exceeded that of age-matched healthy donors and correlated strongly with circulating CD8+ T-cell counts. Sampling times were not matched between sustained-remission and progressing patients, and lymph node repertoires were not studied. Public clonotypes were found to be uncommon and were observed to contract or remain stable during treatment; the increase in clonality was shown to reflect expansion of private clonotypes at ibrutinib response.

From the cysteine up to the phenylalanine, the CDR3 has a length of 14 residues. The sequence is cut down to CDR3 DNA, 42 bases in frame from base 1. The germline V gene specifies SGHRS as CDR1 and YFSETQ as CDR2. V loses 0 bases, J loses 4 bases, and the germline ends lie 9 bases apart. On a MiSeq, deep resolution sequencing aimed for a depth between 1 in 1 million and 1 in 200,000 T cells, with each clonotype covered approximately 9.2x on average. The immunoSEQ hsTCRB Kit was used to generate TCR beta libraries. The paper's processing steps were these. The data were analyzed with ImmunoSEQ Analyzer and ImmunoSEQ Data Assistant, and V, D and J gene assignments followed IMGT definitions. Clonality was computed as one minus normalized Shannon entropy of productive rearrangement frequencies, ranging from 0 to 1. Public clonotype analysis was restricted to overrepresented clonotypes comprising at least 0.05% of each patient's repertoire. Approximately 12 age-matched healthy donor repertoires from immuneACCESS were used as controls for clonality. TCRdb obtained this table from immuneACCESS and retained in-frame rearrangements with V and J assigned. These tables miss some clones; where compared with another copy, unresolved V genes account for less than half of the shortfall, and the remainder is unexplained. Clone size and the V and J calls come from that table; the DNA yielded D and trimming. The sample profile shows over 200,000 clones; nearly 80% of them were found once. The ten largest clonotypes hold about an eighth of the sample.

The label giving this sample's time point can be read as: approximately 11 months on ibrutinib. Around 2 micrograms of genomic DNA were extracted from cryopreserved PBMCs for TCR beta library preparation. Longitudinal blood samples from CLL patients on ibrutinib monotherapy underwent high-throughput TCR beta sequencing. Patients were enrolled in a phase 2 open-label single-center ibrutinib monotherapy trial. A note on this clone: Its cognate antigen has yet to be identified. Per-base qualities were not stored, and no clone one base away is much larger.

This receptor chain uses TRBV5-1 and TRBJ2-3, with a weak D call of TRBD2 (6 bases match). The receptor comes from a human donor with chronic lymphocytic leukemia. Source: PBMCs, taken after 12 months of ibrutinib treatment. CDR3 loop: CASSLVREADTQYF. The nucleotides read TGCGCCAGCAGCTTGGTTAGGGAGGCAGATACGCAGTATTTT. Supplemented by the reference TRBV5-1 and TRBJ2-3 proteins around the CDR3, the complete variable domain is KAGVTQTPRYLIKTRGQQVTLSCSPISGHRSVSWYQQTPGQGLQFLFEYFSETQRNKGNFPGRFSGRQFSNSRSEMNVSTLELGDSALYLCASSLVREADTQYFGPGTRLTVL.